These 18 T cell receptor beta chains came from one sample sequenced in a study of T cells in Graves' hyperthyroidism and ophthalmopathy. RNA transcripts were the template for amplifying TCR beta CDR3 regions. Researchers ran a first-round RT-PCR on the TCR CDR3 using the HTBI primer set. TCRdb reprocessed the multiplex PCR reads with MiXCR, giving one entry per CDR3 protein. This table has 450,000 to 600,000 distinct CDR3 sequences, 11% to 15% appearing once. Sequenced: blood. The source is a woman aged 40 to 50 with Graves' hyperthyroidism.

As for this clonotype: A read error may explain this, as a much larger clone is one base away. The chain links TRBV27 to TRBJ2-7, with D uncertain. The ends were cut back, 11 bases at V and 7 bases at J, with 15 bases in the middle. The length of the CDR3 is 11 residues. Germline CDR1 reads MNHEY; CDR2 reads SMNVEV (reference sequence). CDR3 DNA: TGTGCCGGCGGCCGGGCGTTGGAGCAGTACTTC. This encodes CAGGRALEQYF.

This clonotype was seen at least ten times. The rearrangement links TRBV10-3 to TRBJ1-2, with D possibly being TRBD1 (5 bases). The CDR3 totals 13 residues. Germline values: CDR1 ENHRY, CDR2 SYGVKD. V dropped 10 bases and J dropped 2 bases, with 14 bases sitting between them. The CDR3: CATLSRENYGYTF. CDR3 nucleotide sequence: TGTGCCACCTTATCCAGGGAGAACTATGGCTACACCTTC.

CDR3 loop: CASSPGGSTLWVYGYTF. The CDR3 DNA is TGTGCCAGCAGTCCTGGGGGGAGTACCCTGTGGGTCTATGGCTACACCTTC. The chain joins TRBV6-1 to TRBJ1-2, with D maybe TRBD1 (5 bases). The CDR3 is made up of 17 amino acids. The germline gives CDR1 MNHNS, CDR2 SASEGT. Trimming left V 5 bases short and J 4 bases short, with 23 bases between.

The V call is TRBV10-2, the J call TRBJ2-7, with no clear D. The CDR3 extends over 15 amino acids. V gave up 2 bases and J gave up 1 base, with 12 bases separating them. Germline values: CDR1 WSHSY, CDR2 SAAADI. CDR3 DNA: TGCGCCAGCAGTGAGCACGGAACCGGGTCCTACGAGCAGTACTTC. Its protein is CASSEHGTGSYEQYF.

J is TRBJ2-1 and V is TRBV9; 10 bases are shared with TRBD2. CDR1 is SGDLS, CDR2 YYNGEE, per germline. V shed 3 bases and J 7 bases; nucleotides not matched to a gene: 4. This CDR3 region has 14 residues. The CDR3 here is CASSEPSGSNEQFF. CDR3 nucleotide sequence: TGTGCCAGCAGCGAACCTAGCGGGAGTAATGAGCAGTTCTTC. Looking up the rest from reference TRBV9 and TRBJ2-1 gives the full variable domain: DSGVTQTPKHLITATGQRVTLRCSPRSGDLSVYWYQQSLDQGLQFLIQYYNGEERAKGNILERFSAQQFPDLHSELNLSSLELGDSALYFCASSEPSGSNEQFFGPGTRLTVL.

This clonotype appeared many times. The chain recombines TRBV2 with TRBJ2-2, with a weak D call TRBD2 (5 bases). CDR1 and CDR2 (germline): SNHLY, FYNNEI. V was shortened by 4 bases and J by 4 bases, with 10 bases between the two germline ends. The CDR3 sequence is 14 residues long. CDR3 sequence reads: CASSGSRGTGELFF. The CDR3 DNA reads TGTGCCAGCAGTGGCTCCCGGGGCACCGGGGAGCTGTTTTTT. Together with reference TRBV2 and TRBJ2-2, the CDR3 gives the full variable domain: EPEVTQTPSHQVTQMGQEVILRCVPISNHLYFYWYRQILGQKVEFLVSFYNNEISEKSEIFDDQFSVERPDGSNFTLKIRSTKLEDSAMYFCASSGSRGTGELFFGEGSRLTVL.

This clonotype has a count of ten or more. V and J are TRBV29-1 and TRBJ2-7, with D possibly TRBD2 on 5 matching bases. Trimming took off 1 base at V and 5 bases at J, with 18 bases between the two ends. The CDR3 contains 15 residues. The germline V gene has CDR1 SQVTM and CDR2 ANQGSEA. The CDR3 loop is CSVEVPEGDPNEQYF. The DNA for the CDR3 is TGCAGCGTTGAAGTACCAGAGGGCGATCCCAACGAGCAGTACTTC.

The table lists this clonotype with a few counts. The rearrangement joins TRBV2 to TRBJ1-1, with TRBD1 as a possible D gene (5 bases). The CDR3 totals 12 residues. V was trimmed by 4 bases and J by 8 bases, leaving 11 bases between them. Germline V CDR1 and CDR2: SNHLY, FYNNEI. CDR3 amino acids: CASSGLSGEAFF. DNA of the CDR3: TGTGCCAGCAGTGGACTGTCAGGGGAAGCTTTCTTT.

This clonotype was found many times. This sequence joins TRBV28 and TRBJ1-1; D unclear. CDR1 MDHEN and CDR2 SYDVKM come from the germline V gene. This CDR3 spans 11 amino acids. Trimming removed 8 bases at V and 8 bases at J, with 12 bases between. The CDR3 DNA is TGTGCCAGCCAAGGCCCCAGGGAAGCTTTCTTT. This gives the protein CASQGPREAFF.

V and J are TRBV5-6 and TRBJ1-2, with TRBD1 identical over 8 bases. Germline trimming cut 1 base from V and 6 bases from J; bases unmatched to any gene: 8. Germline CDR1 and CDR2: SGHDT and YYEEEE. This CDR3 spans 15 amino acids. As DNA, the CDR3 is TGTGCCAGCAGCTTGTACGCGGCAGGGGGCCATGGCTACACCTTC. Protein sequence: CASSLYAAGGHGYTF.

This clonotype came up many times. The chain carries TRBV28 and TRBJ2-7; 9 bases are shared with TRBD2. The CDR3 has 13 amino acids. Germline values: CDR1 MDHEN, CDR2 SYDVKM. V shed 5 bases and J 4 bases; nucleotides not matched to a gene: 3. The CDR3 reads CASSVAGVYEQYF. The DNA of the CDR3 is TGTGCCAGCAGTGTAGCGGGAGTTTACGAGCAGTACTTC.

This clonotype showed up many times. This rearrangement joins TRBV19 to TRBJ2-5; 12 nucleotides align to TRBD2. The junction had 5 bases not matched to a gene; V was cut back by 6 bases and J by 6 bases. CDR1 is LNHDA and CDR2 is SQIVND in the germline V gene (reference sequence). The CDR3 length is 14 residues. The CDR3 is CASRLTSGSKTQYF. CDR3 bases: TGTGCCAGTAGACTGACTAGCGGGAGTAAGACCCAGTACTTC.

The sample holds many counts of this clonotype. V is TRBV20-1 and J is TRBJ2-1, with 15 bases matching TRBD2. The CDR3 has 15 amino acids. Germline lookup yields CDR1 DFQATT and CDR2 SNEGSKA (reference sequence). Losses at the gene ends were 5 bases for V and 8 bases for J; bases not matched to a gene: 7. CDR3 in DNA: TGCAGTGCTGGAAATGGACTAGCGGGAGGGCATGAGCAGTTCTTC. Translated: CSAGNGLAGGHEQFF.

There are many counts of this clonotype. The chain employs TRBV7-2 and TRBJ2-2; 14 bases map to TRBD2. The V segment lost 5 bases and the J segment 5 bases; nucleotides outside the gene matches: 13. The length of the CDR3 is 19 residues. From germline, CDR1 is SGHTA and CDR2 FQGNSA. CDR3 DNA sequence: TGTGCCAGCAGCCCCCGGACTAGCGGGAGGACGAGGATAACCGGGGAGCTGTTTTTT. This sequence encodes CASSPRTSGRTRITGELFF. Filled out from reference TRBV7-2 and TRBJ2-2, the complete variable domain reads GAGVSQSPSNKVTEKGKDVELRCDPISGHTALYWYRQSLGQGLEFLIYFQGNSAPDKSGLPSDRFSAERTGGSVSTLTIQRTQQEDSAVYLCASSPRTSGRTRITGELFFGEGSRLTVL.

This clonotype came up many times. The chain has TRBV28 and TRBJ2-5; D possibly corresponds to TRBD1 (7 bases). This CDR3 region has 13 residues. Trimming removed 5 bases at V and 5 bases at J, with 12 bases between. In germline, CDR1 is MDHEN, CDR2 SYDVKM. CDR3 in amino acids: CASSPTGRETQYF. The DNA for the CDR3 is TGTGCCAGCAGTCCGACAGGGAGGGAGACCCAGTACTTC.

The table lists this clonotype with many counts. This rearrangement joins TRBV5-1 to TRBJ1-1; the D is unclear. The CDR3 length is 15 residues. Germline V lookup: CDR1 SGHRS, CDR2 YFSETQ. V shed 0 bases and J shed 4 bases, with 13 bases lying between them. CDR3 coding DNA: TGCGCCAGCAGCTTGGAGGACTCCTCGGGCACTGAAGCTTTCTTT. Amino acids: CASSLEDSSGTEAFF.

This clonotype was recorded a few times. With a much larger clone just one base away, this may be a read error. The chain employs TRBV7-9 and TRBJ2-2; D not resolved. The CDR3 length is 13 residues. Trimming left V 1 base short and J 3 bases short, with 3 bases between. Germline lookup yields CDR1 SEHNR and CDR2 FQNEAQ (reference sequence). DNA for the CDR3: TGTGCCAGCAGCTTAGAGGACACCGGGGAGCTGTTTTTT. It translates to CASSLEDTGELFF.

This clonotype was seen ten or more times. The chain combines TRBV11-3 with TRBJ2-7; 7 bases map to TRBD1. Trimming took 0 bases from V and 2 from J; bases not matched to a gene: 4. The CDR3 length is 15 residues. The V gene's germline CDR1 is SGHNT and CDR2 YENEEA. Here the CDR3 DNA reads TGTGCCAGCAGCTTAGAACCGGGACAGACCTACGAGCAGTACTTC. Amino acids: CASSLEPGQTYEQYF.